The TCR beta chain under discussion was sequenced for a study of cytomegalovirus exposure and HLA in healthy donors. Notes on the study in general: The tendency of first-cohort TCR clusters to co-occur in the 100 to 150 validation repertoires was identified by a subsequent analysis. Cytomegalovirus-associated TCR beta chains were listed, numbering 150 to 200. Both high specificity and high sensitivity reportedly marked the classifier's diagnosis of cytomegalovirus status.

Data came from immunoSEQ multiplex PCR; TCRdb stores just in-frame clones and leaves some out. Of hundreds of thousands of clones in the sample, 70% to 90% were seen once. This CDR3 has 15 amino acids. CDR1 is MNHEY, CDR2 SMNVEV, per germline (reference sequence). The trim removed 5 bases at V and 1 base at J, leaving 5 bases unmatched. Concerning this clone: Its antigen remains unknown.

Donors were drawn from the approximately 120-subject validation cohort, separate from the approximately 670-subject first cohort. The sequenced sample was PBMCs. The sequence came from a woman younger than 30 in good health and CMV-seronegative. The chain uses TRBV27 and TRBJ2-3; 8 bases line up with TRBD2. In DNA, the CDR3 is TGTGCCAGCAGTCCCACTAGCGGAGGCACAGATACGCAGTATTTT. This codes for CASSPTSGGTDTQYF.